One sample yielded the 10 T cell receptor beta chains listed below, sequenced in a study of control samples from healthy donors and cancer patients. Produced via immunoSEQ multiplex PCR; TCRdb's table is partial and in-frame only. The sample includes 85,000 to 100,000 clones, approximately 93% of them seen just once. Source material: blood. The receptors come from a man between 18 and 29 years old in good health.

CDR3 region: CASSLNGEPQHF. CDR3 nucleotide sequence: TGTGCCAGCAGTTTAAACGGTGAGCCCCAGCATTTT. This chain links TRBV27 with TRBJ1-5, with no clear D. V shed 2 bases and J shed 8 bases, with 7 bases lying between them. The CDR3 extends over 12 amino acids. CDR1 and CDR2 from the germline V gene are MNHEY and SMNVEV (reference sequence).

The chain employs TRBV27 and TRBJ2-2, with D perhaps assigned TRBD1 or TRBD2 (5 bases each). V was shortened by 5 bases and J by 2 bases, with 18 bases between the two germline ends. Looked up from germline, CDR1 is MNHEY and CDR2 is SMNVEV (reference sequence). The CDR3 has 17 amino acids. DNA of the CDR3: TGTGCCAGCAGTCCCACCCGGCAGAGGGGCAACACCGGGGAGCTGTTTTTT. Protein sequence: CASSPTRQRGNTGELFF.

This clone appeared once. This chain joins TRBV7-9 and TRBJ1-4; TRBD1 matches at 9 bases. V was clipped by 4 bases and J by 8 bases; unmatched bases: 8. CDR1 SEHNR and CDR2 FQNEAQ come from the germline V gene (reference sequence). This CDR3 region has 15 residues. Here the CDR3 DNA reads TGTGCCAGCAGCTCAAGACAGGGGGTAGAGGAAAAACTGTTTTTT. Translated: CASSSRQGVEEKLFF.

The chain uses TRBV19 and TRBJ1-2; D may be TRBD1 (5 bases). The CDR3 covers 12 residues. V was pared by 6 bases and J by 7 bases, with 12 bases between. Germline V gene lookup returns CDR1 LNHDA and CDR2 SQIVND (reference sequence). CDR3 residues: CASSARAGGYTF. For the CDR3, the DNA is TGTGCCAGTAGCGCCAGGGCCGGTGGCTACACCTTC.

The J gene is TRBJ2-1, the V gene TRBV10-1, with no clear D. The CDR3 covers 15 residues. Between the trimmed V and J ends, which lost 6 bases and 0 bases, there was a span of 12 bases. CDR1 is WNHNN and CDR2 is SYGVQD in the germline V gene (reference sequence). The CDR3 reads CASSPITRSYNEQFF. As DNA, the CDR3 is TGCGCCAGCAGCCCAATTACCCGCTCCTACAATGAGCAGTTCTTC.

V is TRBV7-7 and J is TRBJ1-3; D uncertain. The germline V gene has CDR1 SSHAT and CDR2 FNYEAQ (reference sequence). The CDR3 is 14 amino acids. V was shortened by 1 base and J by 3 bases, with 7 bases between the two germline ends. DNA for the CDR3: TGTGCCAGCAGCTTAGGTGGGGTTGGAAACACCATATATTTT. Its protein product is CASSLGGVGNTIYF.

CDR3 region: CASSPRYTEAFF. The CDR3 region has the DNA TGTGCCAGCAGCCCCCGGTACACTGAAGCTTTCTTT. This chain links TRBV7-9 with TRBJ1-1; D remains unclear. The CDR3 is 12 amino acids. Germline CDR1 reads SEHNR; CDR2 reads FQNEAQ (reference sequence). V was trimmed by 5 bases and J by 3 bases, leaving 7 bases between them.

This chain connects TRBV4-1 to TRBJ1-5, with D possibly being TRBD1 (5 bases). Germline V gene lookup returns CDR1 MGHRA and CDR2 YSYEKL. Trimming shortened V by 4 bases and J by 2 bases, and 15 bases separated the two germline ends. The CDR3 loop spans 16 amino acids. The CDR3 sequence: CASSRVMRGGNQPQHF. The CDR3 nucleotides read TGCGCCAGCAGCCGAGTAATGAGGGGTGGCAATCAGCCCCAGCATTTT.

The chain links TRBV27 to TRBJ2-7, with D tentatively TRBD1 or TRBD2 (5 bases each). The CDR3 is made up of 16 amino acids. The V end was cut by 5 bases, the J end by 0 bases, with 17 bases between. Germline loops: CDR1 MNHEY, CDR2 SMNVEV (reference sequence). In DNA form, the CDR3 reads TGTGCCAGCAGTATTACCGGGACCCAAGGCTCCTACGAGCAGTACTTC. Translated: CASSITGTQGSYEQYF.

The chain joins TRBV7-2 to TRBJ1-1; 9 nucleotides agree with TRBD1. With V trimmed by 4 bases and J by 0 bases, 15 bases remained unmatched. The CDR3 is made up of 19 amino acids. The germline V gene has CDR1 SGHTA and CDR2 FQGNSA. The CDR3 region has the DNA TGTGCCAGCAGCTCCCCCTGGGACAGGGATAGGGCTATGAACACTGAAGCTTTCTTT. Translation: CASSSPWDRDRAMNTEAFF.